This T cell receptor (beta chain) was captured by sequencing in a study of T cell repertoires in cytomegalovirus infection. Study-wide points: Dominating the ex vivo response were HLA-C-restricted CMV-specific TCR beta clonotypes.

TCRdb re-analysed the reads in MiXCR, keeping a single row per CDR3 protein. The table has some 350,000 distinct CDR3 sequences, around a sixth seen once. This clonotype has only a few counts. The antigen is unknown. The CDR3 is made up of 13 amino acids. Trimming left V 5 bases short and J 5 bases short, with 10 bases between. The chain uses TRBV12-3 or TRBV12-4 and TRBJ1-5; no reliable D call. This receptor was taken from a human donor in good health (CMV status not recorded). Some clones in this sample may be carry-over from other donors' samples. Sequences were obtained from PBMCs. The CDR3 sequence is CASSTSGYQPQHF. CDR3 coding DNA: TGTGCCAGCAGTACATCGGGCTATCAGCCCCAGCATTTT.